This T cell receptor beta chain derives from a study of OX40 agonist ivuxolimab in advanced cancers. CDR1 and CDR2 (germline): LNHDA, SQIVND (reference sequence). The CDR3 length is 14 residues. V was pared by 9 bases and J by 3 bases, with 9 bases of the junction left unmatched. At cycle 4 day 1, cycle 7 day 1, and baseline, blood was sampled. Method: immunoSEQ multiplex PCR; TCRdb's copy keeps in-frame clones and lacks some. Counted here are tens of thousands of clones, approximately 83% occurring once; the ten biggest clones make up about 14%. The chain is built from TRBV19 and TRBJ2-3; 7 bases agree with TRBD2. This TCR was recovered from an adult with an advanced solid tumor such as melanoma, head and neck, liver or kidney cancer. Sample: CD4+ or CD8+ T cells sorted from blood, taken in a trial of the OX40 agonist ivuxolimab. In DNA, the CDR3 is TGTGCCAGCAACGGACTAGAAAGTACAGATACGCAGTATTTT. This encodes CASNGLESTDTQYF.